The 27 T cell receptor beta chains in this list originate from one sample, sequenced in a study of identical twins. TCRdb re-called the 5' RACE reads through MiXCR, storing one row per CDR3 protein. The sample records about 220,000 distinct CDR3 sequences, 6% to 8.5% being singletons. The same data also contributed to another study, on yellow fever vaccine responses in identical twins.

Specimen: CD8+ T cells sorted from blood. These receptors were obtained from a woman under 30 in good health.

This clonotype was seen many times. The J gene is TRBJ2-3, the V gene TRBV6-4; 12 nucleotides align to TRBD2. Looked up from germline, CDR1 is MRHNA and CDR2 is SNTAGT. V shed 5 bases, J shed 2 bases, and the junction held 2 bases outside the gene matches. The CDR3 totals 15 residues. In DNA form, the CDR3 reads TGTGCCAGCAGTTCTAGCGGGGGGGCCACAGATACGCAGTATTTT. It specifies CASSSSGGATDTQYF.

This clonotype was found a few times. The genes are TRBV19 and TRBJ1-5, with 7 bases matching TRBD1. This CDR3 is built from 14 residues. Germline-derived CDR1 and CDR2 are LNHDA and SQIVND (reference sequence). After removal of 4 bases from V and 7 bases from J, the junction contained 7 bases not matched to a gene. DNA of the CDR3: TGTGCCAGTAGTAGTCAGGGGGAGTACCAGCCCCAGCATTTT. Its protein is CASSSQGEYQPQHF.

The table lists this clonotype with many counts. The rearrangement joins TRBV27 to TRBJ2-1; 7 bases map to TRBD1. Trimming at V came to 8 bases and at J to 6 bases, leaving 13 bases not matched to a gene. The CDR3 contains 15 residues. Germline CDR1 is MNHEY and CDR2 is SMNVEV (reference sequence). The CDR3 loop is CASVRVRQGRNEQFF. CDR3 in DNA: TGTGCCAGCGTTAGAGTTCGACAGGGTCGCAATGAGCAGTTCTTC.

This clonotype was seen many times. The CDR3 bases are TGCAGTGCTAGAGGCCATGCCCTCTCCTACAATGAGCAGTTCTTC. This codes for CSARGHALSYNEQFF. The chain joins TRBV20-1 to TRBJ2-1; the D is unclear. Germline V lookup: CDR1 DFQATT, CDR2 SNEGSKA (reference sequence). The V end lost 1 base, the J end lost 0 bases, and 10 bases lay between the germline ends. The CDR3 sequence is 15 residues long.

This chain uses TRBV13 with TRBJ2-3, with D unclear. From germline, CDR1 is PRHDT and CDR2 FYEKMQ (reference sequence). The CDR3 contains 11 residues. Trimming removed 10 bases from V and 6 bases from J, with 11 bases in between. In DNA, the CDR3 is TGTGCCACCTCAAGCCGGGATACGCAGTATTTT. Translated: CATSSRDTQYF.

This chain joins TRBV28 and TRBJ2-3; D possibly corresponds to TRBD2 (6 bases). The CDR3 has 17 amino acids. Germline V CDR1 and CDR2: MDHEN, SYDVKM. Deletions cut 7 bases from V and 2 bases from J, with 22 bases between. The DNA of the CDR3 is TGTGCCAGCAAAACCTCTGTGGGACTTACCTTCACAGATACGCAGTATTTT. It yields the protein CASKTSVGLTFTDTQYF.

V usage is TRBV12-3 or TRBV12-4 and J usage is TRBJ2-5; the D is unclear. The CDR3 loop spans 13 amino acids. Trimming stripped 5 bases from V and 7 bases from J, with 14 bases between. The CDR3 DNA is TGTGCCAGCAGTCCTCCCCCTCCGCGGACCCAGTACTTC. It encodes CASSPPPPRTQYF.

The sample holds many counts of this clonotype. V and J are TRBV6-4 and TRBJ2-3, with 10 bases aligning to TRBD2. The CDR3 runs to 16 residues. With V trimmed by 3 bases and J by 0 bases, 3 bases remained unmatched. Germline V gives CDR1 MRHNA, CDR2 SNTAGT. CDR3 amino acids: CASSELAGSSTDTQYF. The CDR3 nucleotides read TGTGCCAGCAGTGAACTAGCGGGGTCTAGCACAGATACGCAGTATTTT.

This clonotype was seen repeatedly, ten times or more. In DNA form, the CDR3 reads TGTGCCAGCAGCTTAAACCCGGGACTAGCGGGCCACAATGAGCAGTTCTTC. Its translation: CASSLNPGLAGHNEQFF. The chain combines TRBV7-3 with TRBJ2-1; 12 positions agree with TRBD2. Germline values: CDR1 SGHTA, CDR2 FQGTGA. The CDR3 contains 17 residues. V was clipped by 1 base and J by 5 bases; unmatched bases: 6.

There are many counts of this clonotype. The chain couples TRBV27 to TRBJ2-1, with D perhaps being TRBD1 or TRBD2 (5 bases each). CDR1 and CDR2 from the germline V gene are MNHEY and SMNVEV (reference sequence). CDR3 length: 15 residues. Trimming removed 6 bases from V and 4 bases from J, with 16 bases in between. CDR3 loop: CASSLGTPSYNEQFF. The CDR3, as DNA: TGTGCCAGCAGCTTGGGGACCCCATCATACAATGAGCAGTTCTTC.

V is TRBV20-1 and J is TRBJ2-5; TRBD2 matches 12 bases. The CDR3 spans 19 residues. V dropped 0 bases and J dropped 4; count of bases not matched to a gene: 15. In germline, CDR1 is DFQATT, CDR2 SNEGSKA (reference sequence). The chain's CDR3 is CSARDQGGTSGGSGETQYF. The CDR3 DNA reads TGCAGTGCTAGAGATCAGGGGGGAACTAGCGGGGGGTCTGGAGAGACCCAGTACTTC.

This clonotype has a count of ten or more. V is TRBV4-1 and J is TRBJ1-2, with 9 positions matching TRBD1. Losses at the gene ends were 0 bases for V and 8 bases for J; bases not matched to a gene: 13. The germline V gene encodes CDR1 MGHRA and CDR2 YSYEKL. This CDR3 is 17 amino acids long. CDR3 amino acids: CASSQDRPGTGISGYTF. CDR3 sequence (DNA): TGCGCCAGCAGCCAAGATCGGCCCGGGACAGGGATTTCGGGCTACACCTTC.

This clonotype was counted at least ten times. This chain links TRBV27 with TRBJ2-1, with 10 bases that match TRBD2. In germline, CDR1 is MNHEY, CDR2 SMNVEV (reference sequence). Losses at the gene ends were 8 bases for V and 8 bases for J; bases not matched to a gene: 12. This CDR3 is 15 amino acids long. The CDR3 DNA reads TGTGCCAGCTCCCTGATGGCTAGCGGGAGTTATGAGCAGTTCTTC. Protein sequence: CASSLMASGSYEQFF.

The chain uses TRBV15 and TRBJ2-2; possibly TRBD2 for D (5 bases). Deletions cut 4 bases from V and 4 bases from J, with 13 bases between. The CDR3 is 15 amino acids. Germline assignment: CDR1 LNHNV and CDR2 YYDKDF (reference sequence). The CDR3 DNA sequence: TGTGCCACCAGCAACATTCCTAGCACCACCGGGGAGCTGTTTTTT. It is translated as CATSNIPSTTGELFF.

The chain is built from TRBV15 and TRBJ2-6; D not certain. The CDR3 is made up of 16 amino acids. Between the trimmed V and J ends, which lost 0 bases and 3 bases, there was a span of 9 bases. Germline V gives CDR1 LNHNV, CDR2 YYDKDF (reference sequence). CDR3 DNA sequence: TGTGCCACCAGCAGAGAGCGAGAAGGTGGGGCCAACGTCCTGACTTTC. This encodes CATSREREGGANVLTF.

The genes are TRBV4-1 and TRBJ2-4, with TRBD1 identical over 8 bases. The J segment lost 6 bases and the V segment lost 2 bases, leaving 6 bases of the junction unmatched. Germline CDR1 reads MGHRA; CDR2 reads YSYEKL. CDR3 length: 15 amino acids. CDR3 region: CASSQSGGVRNIQYF. The CDR3 DNA sequence: TGCGCCAGCAGCCAATCAGGGGGCGTCAGAAACATTCAGTACTTC.

This clonotype was found many times. The conserved phenylalanine or tryptophan normally closing the CDR3 is absent here, so this likely arose from a read error. It is unclear where the CDR3 begins or ends on the DNA, so no DNA is shown, and the CDR3 is as TCRdb lists it. The chain carries TRBV7-9 and TRBJ2-1; whether TRBD2, the table's D call, matches the DNA was not checked. Ends included, the CDR3 has 12 residues. Germline CDR1 reads SEHNR; CDR2 reads FQNEAQ (reference sequence). The CDR3 is CASSAQRQGMGV.

A few counts support this clonotype. The V gene is TRBV15, the J gene TRBJ1-2; TRBD1 matches at 7 bases. The germline V gene encodes CDR1 LNHNV and CDR2 YYDKDF (reference sequence). This CDR3 region has 15 residues. V gave up 2 bases and J gave up 7 bases; unmatched junction bases: 10. CDR3 in amino acids: CATSRNGDRAGGYTF. The CDR3 region has the DNA TGTGCCACCAGCAGAAACGGTGACAGGGCCGGTGGCTACACCTTC.

This clonotype came up a few times. J is TRBJ1-1 and V is TRBV27; TRBD1 is a possible D gene (5 bases). The CDR3 extends over 14 amino acids. V shed 3 bases and J shed 4 bases, with 12 bases lying between them. From germline, CDR1 is MNHEY and CDR2 SMNVEV (reference sequence). This CDR3 reads CASSFSRAGTEAFF. The CDR3 DNA is TGTGCCAGCAGTTTTTCCAGGGCGGGCACTGAAGCTTTCTTT.

This clonotype was observed a handful of times. The V and J genes are TRBV20-1 and TRBJ2-1; TRBD1 matches 7 bases. V lost 7 bases to trimming and J lost 0 bases; unmatched junction nucleotides: 9. Germline V gene sequence: CDR1 DFQATT, CDR2 SNEGSKA (reference sequence). CDR3 length equals 15 residues. CDR3 sequence reads: CSVARGDSSYNEQFF. CDR3 in DNA: TGCAGTGTGGCCCGTGGGGACAGCTCCTACAATGAGCAGTTCTTC.

At least ten counts were recorded for this clonotype. The V gene is TRBV7-9, the J gene TRBJ1-1; 8 bases fit TRBD1. The length of the CDR3 is 15 residues. The V gene's germline CDR1 is SEHNR and CDR2 FQNEAQ (reference sequence). The V segment lost 4 bases and the J segment 6 bases; nucleotides outside the gene matches: 10. The CDR3 loop is CASSSFRGHSPEAFF. In DNA form, the CDR3 reads TGTGCCAGCAGCTCGTTCAGGGGGCACTCTCCTGAAGCTTTCTTT.

The rearrangement joins TRBV7-9 to TRBJ1-1; tentatively, D is TRBD1 (5 bases). This CDR3 is 17 amino acids long. The V gene's germline CDR1 is SEHNR and CDR2 FQNEAQ (reference sequence). V gave up 8 bases and J gave up 5 bases, with 27 bases separating them. CDR3 in DNA: TGTGCCAGCGGGGGGGACGGCATTTTCGATATGCAAACTGAAGCTTTCTTT. Its protein is CASGGDGIFDMQTEAFF.

The table lists this clonotype with a few counts. The rearrangement uses TRBV27 and TRBJ2-1; 9 positions agree with TRBD2. This CDR3 region has 15 residues. The trim removed 4 bases at V and 15 bases at J, leaving 16 bases unmatched. In germline, CDR1 is MNHEY, CDR2 SMNVEV (reference sequence). CDR3 amino acids: CASSWNSGSHPVWFF. The DNA of the CDR3 is TGTGCCAGCAGTTGGAATAGCGGGAGTCACCCCGTTTGGTTCTTC.

This clonotype was counted at least ten times. The chain couples TRBV28 to TRBJ2-2; 8 nucleotides match TRBD1. The V and J ends lost 10 bases and 1 base, in that order; junction bases with no gene match: 11. The CDR3 is 16 amino acids. From germline, CDR1 is MDHEN and CDR2 SYDVKM. CDR3 sequence reads: CAITQGGPWNTGELFF. Written as DNA, the CDR3 is TGTGCCATCACACAGGGGGGTCCATGGAACACCGGGGAGCTGTTTTTT.

The chain has TRBV7-9 and TRBJ1-2; unclear D gene. V gave up 4 bases and J gave up 7 bases, with 19 bases separating them. Germline loops: CDR1 SEHNR, CDR2 FQNEAQ (reference sequence). The CDR3 consists of 15 residues. The CDR3 reads CASSSSSKVVPGYTF. The CDR3 DNA sequence: TGTGCCAGCAGCTCGTCGAGTAAGGTAGTCCCTGGCTACACCTTC.

The genes are TRBV2 and TRBJ2-1; D uncertain. V was shortened by 6 bases and J by 8 bases, with 11 bases between the two germline ends. Germline loops: CDR1 SNHLY, CDR2 FYNNEI. The CDR3 spans 12 residues. Here the CDR3 reads CASRDGAYEQFF. The DNA for the CDR3 is TGTGCCAGCAGGGACGGTGCATATGAGCAGTTCTTC.

The V gene is TRBV29-1, the J gene TRBJ1-1; TRBD1 agrees at 8 bases. CDR3 length equals 15 residues. The ends lost 6 bases at V and 1 base at J; junction bases unmatched: 10. The germline CDR1 and CDR2 sequences are SQVTM and ANQGSEA. The CDR3 sequence is CSVPDRELPNTEAFF. For the CDR3, the DNA is TGCAGCGTCCCGGACAGGGAATTACCGAACACTGAAGCTTTCTTT.